The TCR beta chain described here comes from a study of shared clonotypes between healthy human individuals. This was a deep-level run. Replicate PCRs were loaded with roughly 0.3 ug DNA from unsorted PBMC, around 30,000 T cell genomes. The team ran DNA from unsorted PBMCs on ten immunoSEQ deep assay plates for sequencing. Sequencing used immunoSEQ multiplex PCR; TCRdb keeps in-frame clones, though not all of them. The sample lists some 450,000 clones, approximately 80% occurring once. The V end was cut by 3 bases, the J end by 9 bases, with 14 bases between. The CDR3 has 13 amino acids. Germline loops: CDR1 SNHLY, CDR2 FYNNEI.

Sequencing was carried out using PBMCs. The sequence derives from a woman in her thirties or forties in good health. Some clones in this sample may be carry-over from other donors' samples. The chain couples TRBV2 to TRBJ2-5; D ambiguous. Here the CDR3 DNA reads TGTGCCAGCAGTGATCGGACCGCCGGCGCCCAGTACTTC. Residues: CASSDRTAGAQYF. Based on the CDR3 plus reference TRBV2 and TRBJ2-5, the full variable domain is EPEVTQTPSHQVTQMGQEVILRCVPISNHLYFYWYRQILGQKVEFLVSFYNNEISEKSEIFDDQFSVERPDGSNFTLKIRSTKLEDSAMYFCASSDRTAGAQYFGPGTRLLVL.